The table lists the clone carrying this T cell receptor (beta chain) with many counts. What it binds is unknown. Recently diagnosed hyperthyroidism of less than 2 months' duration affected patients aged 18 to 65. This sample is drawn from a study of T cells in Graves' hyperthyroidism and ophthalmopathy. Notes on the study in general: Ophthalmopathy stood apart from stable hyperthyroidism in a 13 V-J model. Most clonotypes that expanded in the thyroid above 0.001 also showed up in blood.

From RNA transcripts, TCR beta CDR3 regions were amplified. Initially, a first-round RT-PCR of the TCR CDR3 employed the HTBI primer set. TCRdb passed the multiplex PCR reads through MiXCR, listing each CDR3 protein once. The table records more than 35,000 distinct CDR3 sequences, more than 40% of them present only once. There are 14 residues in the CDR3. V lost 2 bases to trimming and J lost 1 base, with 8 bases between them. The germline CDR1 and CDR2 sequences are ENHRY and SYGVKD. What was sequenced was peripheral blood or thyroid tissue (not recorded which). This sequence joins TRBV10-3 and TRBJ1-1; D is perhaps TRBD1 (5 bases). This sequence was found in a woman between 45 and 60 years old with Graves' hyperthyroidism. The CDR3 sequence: CAISERGGNTEAFF. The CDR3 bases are TGTGCCATCAGTGAGCGGGGGGGGAACACTGAAGCTTTCTTT.